These 30 T cell receptor beta chains originate from one sample sequenced in a study of blood T cell repertoires in COVID-19. The method was immunoSEQ multiplex PCR; TCRdb's version includes in-frame clones alone and lacks a portion of them. The data contain roughly 13,000 clones, 80% to 90% of them singletons. Input material: peripheral blood. The receptors were gathered from a man older than 75 with acute or convalescent COVID-19.

The V call is TRBV7-9, the J call TRBJ2-1; TRBD2 might be the D (6 bases). The CDR3 runs 15 residues. V lost 4 bases to trimming and J lost 0 bases, with 10 bases between them. From germline, CDR1 is SEHNR and CDR2 FQNEAQ (reference sequence). CDR3 sequence (DNA): TGTGCCAGCAGCTACCGGGAGACCTCCTACAATGAGCAGTTCTTC. Its translation: CASSYRETSYNEQFF.

With respect to this clone: A junction boundary mismatches the germline segment, possibly from a read error. The rearrangement joins TRBV4-1 to TRBJ2-7, with D perhaps TRBD2 (7 bases). Germline-derived CDR1 and CDR2 are MGHRA and YSYEKL. The CDR3 length is 11 residues. CDR3 in amino acids: CASSHGGGIDF. CDR3 in DNA: TGCGCCAGCAGCCATGGGGGGGGCATAGACTTC.

The chain has TRBV28 and TRBJ1-5; 8 positions agree with TRBD1. V shed 3 bases, J shed 4 bases, and the junction held 5 bases outside the gene matches. The CDR3 is made up of 15 amino acids. Germline V gene sequence: CDR1 MDHEN, CDR2 SYDVKM. The CDR3 coding sequence is TGTGCCAGCAGTTTGCAGGGACAGGCTAATCAGCCCCAGCATTTT. Its protein product is CASSLQGQANQPQHF.

The rearrangement uses TRBV12-5 and TRBJ2-7; D perhaps matches TRBD2 (5 bases). CDR3 length: 13 residues. The germline gives CDR1 LGHNT, CDR2 FRNRAP. Trimming pared 2 bases from V and 3 bases from J, leaving 8 bases between. The CDR3 DNA reads TGTGCTAGTGGTTTGCTAGAGGGCTACGAGCAGTACTTC. Translation: CASGLLEGYEQYF. The whole variable domain, remainder taken from reference TRBV12-5 and TRBJ2-7, is DARVTQTPRHKVTEMGQEVTMRCQPILGHNTVFWYRQTMMQGLELLAYFRNRAPLDDSGMPKDRFSAEMPDATLATLKIQPSEPRDSAVYFCASGLLEGYEQYFGPGTRLTVT.

The V gene is TRBV24-1, the J gene TRBJ2-3; D is ambiguous. This CDR3 has 13 residues. Germline lookup yields CDR1 KGHDR and CDR2 SFDVKD. V was pared by 2 bases and J by 2 bases, with 4 bases between. Here the CDR3 DNA reads TGTGCCACCAGTGATTCCTACACAGATACGCAGTATTTT. Amino acid sequence: CATSDSYTDTQYF.

The V gene is TRBV7-8, the J gene TRBJ2-1; weak D call: TRBD2 (6 bases). The CDR3 sequence is 18 residues long. Trimming took off 1 base at V and 6 bases at J, with 22 bases between the two ends. From germline, CDR1 is SGHVS and CDR2 FQNEAQ. The CDR3 is CASSLVSGRDRPRNEQFF. DNA of the CDR3: TGTGCCAGCAGCTTAGTTAGCGGCCGGGACCGCCCCCGCAATGAGCAGTTCTTC. Full variable domain (missing parts from reference TRBV7-8 and TRBJ2-1): GAGVSQSPRYKVAKRGQDVALRCDPISGHVSLFWYQQALGQGPEFLTYFQNEAQLDKSGLPSDRFFAERPEGSVSTLKIQRTQQEDSAVYLCASSLVSGRDRPRNEQFFGPGTRLTVL.

This clone was observed a few times. This chain connects TRBV3-1 (or the pseudogene TRBV3-2) to TRBJ2-7; perhaps TRBD2 as D (5 bases). The germline V gene encodes CDR1 LGHDT and CDR2 YNNKEL (reference sequence). The length of the CDR3 is 14 residues. The V end lost 4 bases, the J end lost 2 bases, and 12 bases lay between the germline ends. CDR3 region: CASSPSGLTYEQYF. The CDR3 DNA reads TGTGCCAGCAGCCCGAGTGGACTGACCTACGAGCAGTACTTC.

The chain uses TRBV10-3 and TRBJ2-3; D might be TRBD1 (6 bases). The CDR3 sequence is 14 residues long. With 8 bases removed from V and 4 bases from J, the gap between germline ends came to 16 bases. Per germline, CDR1 ENHRY and CDR2 SYGVKD. CDR3 amino acids: CAIGQPRSADTQYF. CDR3 DNA sequence: TGTGCCATCGGACAGCCAAGAAGCGCAGATACGCAGTATTTT.

The chain recombines TRBV6-5 with TRBJ1-1; weak D call: TRBD1 (5 bases). The CDR3 runs to 11 residues. V was shortened by 10 bases and J by 10 bases, with 16 bases between the two germline ends. Germline V gives CDR1 MNHEY, CDR2 SVGAGI. Here the CDR3 reads CATQRGTGAFF. The DNA of the CDR3 is TGTGCCACTCAACGGGGGACCGGAGCTTTCTTT.

The chain employs TRBV6-6 and TRBJ2-5, with 12 bases identical to TRBD1. The CDR3 has 16 amino acids. Germline V gene sequence: CDR1 MNHNY, CDR2 SVGAGI (reference sequence). With 5 bases clipped from V and 5 bases from J, the junction kept 9 bases outside the gene matches. Here the CDR3 reads CASSQPKGQGAETQYF. The DNA for the CDR3 is TGTGCCAGCAGTCAACCGAAGGGACAGGGGGCGGAGACCCAGTACTTC.

The chain couples TRBV6-5 to TRBJ1-1; 7 nucleotides align to TRBD1. Per germline, CDR1 MNHEY and CDR2 SVGAGI. V lost 6 bases, J lost 5 bases, and 3 bases stayed unmatched. The CDR3 consists of 12 residues. For the CDR3, the DNA is TGTGCCAGCAGCCGACAGGGAACTGAAGCTTTCTTT. Protein sequence: CASSRQGTEAFF.

This chain uses TRBV11-2 with TRBJ1-2, with D possibly TRBD1 on 6 matching bases. Germline-derived CDR1 and CDR2 are SGHAT and FQNNGV. The CDR3 covers 13 residues. With 5 bases removed from V and 3 bases from J, the gap between germline ends came to 10 bases. Written as DNA, the CDR3 is TGTGCCAGCAGCGCCGGACAGTACTATGGCTACACCTTC. It codes for CASSAGQYYGYTF.

The genes are TRBV4-1 and TRBJ2-1; 12 nucleotides match TRBD2. The junction had 8 bases not matched to a gene; V was cut back by 4 bases and J by 7 bases. CDR1 is MGHRA, CDR2 YSYEKL, per germline. The CDR3 extends over 16 amino acids. CDR3 residues: CASSPTSTSGRNEQFF. The CDR3 DNA follows: TGCGCCAGCAGCCCCACCTCGACTAGCGGGAGAAATGAGCAGTTCTTC.

This sequence joins TRBV5-1 and TRBJ2-5; 7 nucleotides line up with TRBD2. Germline trimming cut 6 bases from V and 5 bases from J; bases unmatched to any gene: 10. CDR1 SGHRS and CDR2 YFSETQ come from the germline V gene. This CDR3 has 14 residues. CDR3 region: CASKIGGGPETQYF. CDR3 nucleotide sequence: TGCGCCAGCAAAATTGGGGGAGGGCCTGAGACCCAGTACTTC.

J is TRBJ1-6 and V is TRBV5-1; D is unclear. The germline V gene encodes CDR1 SGHRS and CDR2 YFSETQ. V was clipped by 0 bases and J by 9 bases, with 10 bases between them. The CDR3 has 14 amino acids. CDR3 DNA sequence: TGCGCCAGCAGCTTGGATGGAGATGGTTCACCCCTCCACTTT. Its protein product is CASSLDGDGSPLHF.

The J gene is TRBJ1-2, the V gene TRBV19; D perhaps matches TRBD1 (5 bases). Germline-derived CDR1 and CDR2 are LNHDA and SQIVND (reference sequence). This CDR3 is built from 14 residues. V was shortened by 3 bases and J by 2 bases, with 10 bases between the two germline ends. Written as DNA, the CDR3 is TGTGCCAGTAGTATTGGTCGGGGGAACTATGGCTACACCTTC. This translates into CASSIGRGNYGYTF.

This rearrangement joins TRBV7-2 to TRBJ1-5, with a weak D call TRBD1 (5 bases). CDR1 SGHTA and CDR2 FQGNSA come from the germline V gene. CDR3 length: 15 amino acids. Trimming left V 0 bases short and J 7 bases short, with 13 bases between. CDR3 sequence: CASSLALAGIQPQHF. DNA for the CDR3: TGTGCCAGCAGCTTAGCGCTGGCAGGGATCCAGCCCCAGCATTTT.

Only a few counts were recorded for this clone. The CDR3 protein is CASSARQSSNQPQHF. In nucleotides, the CDR3 is TGTGCCAGTAGTGCGAGACAGAGTAGCAATCAGCCCCAGCATTTT. The chain has TRBV19 and TRBJ1-5, with a possible D match to TRBD1 (5 bases). The CDR3 spans 15 residues. V was trimmed by 5 bases and J by 0 bases, leaving 11 bases between them. The germline gives CDR1 LNHDA, CDR2 SQIVND (reference sequence). Variable domain in full (rest from reference TRBV19 and TRBJ1-5): DGGITQSPKYLFRKEGQNVTLSCEQNLNHDAMYWYRQDPGQGLRLIYYSQIVNDFQKGDIAEGYSVSREKKESFPLTVTSAQKNPTAFYLCASSARQSSNQPQHFGDGTRLSIL.

The rearrangement uses TRBV5-6 and TRBJ2-3; tentatively, D is TRBD1 (5 bases). The CDR3 has 15 amino acids. The germline V gene encodes CDR1 SGHDT and CDR2 YYEEEE. V was trimmed by 3 bases and J by 7 bases, leaving 18 bases between them. This CDR3 reads CASSWGSSDYYTQYF. The CDR3 DNA reads as TGTGCCAGCAGCTGGGGCTCTTCTGATTATTATACGCAGTATTTT.

The V and J genes are TRBV18 and TRBJ2-5, with 8 bases lining up with TRBD2. Germline V lookup: CDR1 KGHSH, CDR2 LQKENI. The V segment lost 2 bases and the J segment 5 bases; nucleotides outside the gene matches: 4. CDR3 size: 14 residues. In DNA, the CDR3 is TGTGCCAGCTCACCAGGGACTAGTTCTGAGACCCAGTACTTC. Translated, it gives CASSPGTSSETQYF.

The rearrangement uses TRBV6-4 and TRBJ1-6; no clear D gene. Between the trimmed V and J ends, which lost 4 bases and 8 bases, there was a span of 15 bases. The CDR3 has 15 amino acids. Germline CDR1 MRHNA, CDR2 SNTAGT. Here the CDR3 DNA reads TGTGCCAGCAGTGTATACGGGTCTGCGGATTCACCCCTCCACTTT. Amino acid sequence: CASSVYGSADSPLHF.

This clone was seen more than once but under ten times. The chain carries TRBV3-1 (or the pseudogene TRBV3-2) and TRBJ1-6, with 8 bases identical to TRBD1. Germline CDR1 reads LGHDT; CDR2 reads YNNKEL (reference sequence). The CDR3 totals 16 residues. J lost 11 bases, V lost 1 base, and 10 bases had no gene match. The CDR3: CASSQGGQGGSPPLHF. The CDR3 DNA follows: TGTGCCAGCAGCCAAGGAGGACAGGGTGGGAGCCCACCCCTCCACTTT.

CDR3 region: CASSLAGWYGGGPQHF. The CDR3, as DNA: TGTGCCAGCAGCTTAGCGGGATGGTACGGCGGGGGGCCCCAGCATTTT. V usage is TRBV7-9 and J usage is TRBJ1-5; D might be TRBD1 (5 bases). Germline assignment: CDR1 SEHNR and CDR2 FQNEAQ (reference sequence). This CDR3 spans 16 amino acids. Trimming shortened V by 0 bases and J by 9 bases, and 18 bases separated the two germline ends.

V usage is TRBV29-1 and J usage is TRBJ2-3, with 8 bases matching TRBD2. CDR1 is SQVTM, CDR2 ANQGSEA, per germline. This CDR3 comprises 14 residues. Unmatched junction bases numbered 12, after V lost 7 bases and J lost 6 bases. CDR3 sequence reads: CSAFRAGDRDTQYF. Here the CDR3 DNA reads TGCAGCGCCTTTAGAGCGGGAGATAGGGATACGCAGTATTTT.

The chain carries TRBV5-8 and TRBJ2-7; TRBD2 matches 7 bases. The J segment lost 3 bases and the V segment lost 3 bases, leaving 9 bases of the junction unmatched. The CDR3 is 15 residues long. Germline loops: CDR1 SGHTS, CDR2 YDEGEE. CDR3 loop: CASSSWGGGGYEQYF. CDR3 bases: TGTGCCAGCAGCTCCTGGGGGGGAGGAGGCTACGAGCAGTACTTC.

This clone was seen only a few times. The rearrangement links TRBV5-5 to TRBJ2-1; TRBD2 aligns across 7 bases. This CDR3 has 15 amino acids. CDR1 is SGHKS, CDR2 YYEKEE, per germline (reference sequence). V trimming: 4 bases; J trimming: 7 bases; junction bases outside the gene matches: 11. The DNA for the CDR3 is TGTGCCAGCAGCCATGGGGCGGGAGAATGGAATGAGCAGTTCTTC. The encoded protein is CASSHGAGEWNEQFF.

The V and J genes are TRBV5-1 and TRBJ2-1; TRBD2 agrees at 9 bases. The CDR3 has 14 residues. J gave up 5 bases and V 3 bases, and 3 bases lay outside the gene matches. CDR1 and CDR2 (germline): SGHRS, YFSETQ. CDR3 protein: CASSWGTSNNEQFF. The CDR3 nucleotides read TGCGCCAGCAGCTGGGGGACTAGCAACAATGAGCAGTTCTTC.

The V and J genes are TRBV10-2 and TRBJ2-2, with D perhaps TRBD2 (5 bases). V gave up 7 bases and J gave up 4 bases, with 10 bases separating them. This CDR3 region has 13 residues. Germline CDR1 and CDR2: WSHSY and SAAADI. The CDR3: CASKWAGTGELFF. CDR3 DNA: TGCGCCAGCAAGTGGGCGGGCACCGGGGAGCTGTTTTTT.

A few counts support this clone. The V gene is TRBV11-2, the J gene TRBJ2-7; possible D gene TRBD2, 7 bases. The CDR3 sequence is 12 residues long. The germline V gene encodes CDR1 SGHAT and CDR2 FQNNGV. Deletions cut 3 bases from V and 6 bases from J, with 9 bases between. CDR3 sequence: CASSFGGLEQYF. CDR3 sequence (DNA): TGTGCCAGCAGCTTCGGGGGGCTCGAGCAGTACTTC.

The rearrangement joins TRBV14 to TRBJ1-2, with D tentatively TRBD1 (6 bases). CDR1 SGHDN and CDR2 FVKESK come from the germline V gene. The CDR3 spans 13 residues. Trimming pared 6 bases from V and 13 bases from J, leaving 21 bases between. DNA for the CDR3: TGTGCCAGCAGTCCCCAAACTACCTCGACAGGCACCTTC. Residues: CASSPQTTSTGTF. Drawing the rest from reference TRBV14 and TRBJ1-2, the complete variable domain is EAGVTQFPSHSVIEKGQTVTLRCDPISGHDNLYWYRRVMGKEIKFLLHFVKESKQDESGMPNNRFLAERTGGTYSTLKVQPAELEDSGVYFCASSPQTTSTGTFGSGTRLTVV.